This T cell receptor (beta chain) was sequenced during a study of CD8+CD57+ T cells in acquired aplastic anemia. Study background: Across the sorted CD4+ and CD8+ cells, DNA amounts averaged roughly 3.5 ug. Study findings and constraints: Statistical testing detected no significant gap in CD8+ Simpson's diversity between patients and controls. Both patients and controls carried the same twenty-nine CD8+ CDR3 sequences.

Turning to this clonotype: What it recognizes is unknown.

CDR3 length: 11 amino acids. Germline V gene sequence: CDR1 MNHNY, CDR2 SVGAGI (reference sequence). Trimming left V 2 bases short and J 12 bases short, with 10 bases between. CDR3 and TCR beta VDJ profiling relied on a genomic DNA template. TCRdb called the reads again in MiXCR, with one record for every CDR3 protein. The data hold about 40,000 distinct CDR3 sequences, with roughly 63% observed a single time. The patients chosen for sequencing had shown expansion of CD8+CD57+ cells (detected by flow cytometry). None of the patients had been given any therapy when their blood was sampled. The receptor comes from a human donor with aplastic anemia. The chain has TRBV6-6 and TRBJ1-2, with D possibly being TRBD1 (5 bases). Input material: sorted CD4+, CD8+, or CD8+CD57+ T cells (not recorded which) from PBMCs. CDR3 sequence: CASSYGGGNTF. In DNA, the CDR3 is TGTGCCAGCAGTTACGGGGGAGGAAACACCTTC.